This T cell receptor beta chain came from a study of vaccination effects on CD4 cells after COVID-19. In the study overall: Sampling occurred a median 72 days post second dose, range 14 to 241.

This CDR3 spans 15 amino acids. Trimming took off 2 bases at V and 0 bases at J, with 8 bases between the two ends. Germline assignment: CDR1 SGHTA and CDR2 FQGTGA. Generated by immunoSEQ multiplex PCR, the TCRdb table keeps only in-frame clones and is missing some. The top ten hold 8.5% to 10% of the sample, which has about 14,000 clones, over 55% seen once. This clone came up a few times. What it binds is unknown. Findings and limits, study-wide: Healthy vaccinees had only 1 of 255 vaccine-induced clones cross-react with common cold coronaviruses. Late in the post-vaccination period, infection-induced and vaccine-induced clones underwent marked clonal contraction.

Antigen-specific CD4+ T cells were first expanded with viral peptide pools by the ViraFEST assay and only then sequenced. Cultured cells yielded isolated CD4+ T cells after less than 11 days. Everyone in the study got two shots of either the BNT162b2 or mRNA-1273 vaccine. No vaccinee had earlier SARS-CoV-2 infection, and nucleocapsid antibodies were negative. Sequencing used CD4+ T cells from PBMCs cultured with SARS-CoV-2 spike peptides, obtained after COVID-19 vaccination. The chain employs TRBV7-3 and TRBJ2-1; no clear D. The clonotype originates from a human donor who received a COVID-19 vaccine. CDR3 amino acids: CASSLEGYSYNEQFF. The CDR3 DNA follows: TGTGCCAGCAGCTTAGAAGGTTACTCCTACAATGAGCAGTTCTTC.